A selection of T cell receptor beta chains follows, all from one sample in a study of lymphopenia after photon versus proton radiotherapy. Sequenced by immunoSEQ multiplex PCR; TCRdb stores in-frame clones only, minus some. The sample lists roughly 30,000 clones; 90% to 95% were seen once. This specimen consisted of peripheral blood, obtained from a patient treated with photon-based radiotherapy. Source of these receptors: a woman aged 50 to 60 with cholangiocarcinoma. The CDR3 runs from the conserved cysteine through the conserved F or W. Each record gives: D gene, clone size, J gene, V gene, CDR3 DNA, CDR3 protein. D genes are given only for firm matches. Where a row states a size, it is once, few, many or the class of an expanded clone; other rows omit it.

D gene: .
clone size: .
J gene: TRBJ1-1
V gene: TRBV25-1
CDR3 DNA: TGTGCCAGCAGTGCCCCGCGGGGGGGAGGGAACACTGAAGCTTTCTTT
CDR3 protein: CASSAPRGGGNTEAFF

D gene: TRBD1
clone size: .
J gene: TRBJ1-5
V gene: TRBV7-2
CDR3 DNA: TGTGCCAGCAGCCCAGGGGGCGCCGGCAATCAGCCCCAGCATTTT
CDR3 protein: CASSPGGAGNQPQHF

D gene: TRBD1
clone size: .
J gene: TRBJ2-7
V gene: TRBV7-9
CDR3 DNA: TGTGCCAGCAGCTTACCTCTACAGGGGCGAGGCGAGCAGTACTTC
CDR3 protein: CASSLPLQGRGEQYF

D gene: .
clone size: .
J gene: TRBJ1-2
V gene: TRBV10-3
CDR3 DNA: TGTGCCATCAGTGGGACAGCGACGGGGTATGGCTACACCTTC
CDR3 protein: CAISGTATGYGYTF

D gene: TRBD1
clone size: .
J gene: TRBJ1-1
V gene: TRBV11-2
CDR3 DNA: TGTGCCAGCAGCCCTTCGGACAGGGGGGGGACTGAAGCTTTCTTT
CDR3 protein: CASSPSDRGGTEAFF

D gene: .
clone size: .
J gene: TRBJ1-2
V gene: TRBV19
CDR3 DNA: TGTGCCAGTAGTATTCCACGGAACTATGGCTACACCTTC
CDR3 protein: CASSIPRNYGYTF

D gene: TRBD2
clone size: .
J gene: TRBJ2-3
V gene: TRBV19
CDR3 DNA: TGTGCCAGTAGTATGGGCGGGGGGGGCCACACAGATACGCAGTATTTT
CDR3 protein: CASSMGGGGHTDTQYF

D gene: .
clone size: .
J gene: TRBJ1-3
V gene: TRBV5-4
CDR3 DNA: TGTGCCAGCAGCTTGGTGGATGGGGGAAACACCATATATTTT
CDR3 protein: CASSLVDGGNTIYF

D gene: .
clone size: .
J gene: TRBJ1-1
V gene: TRBV4-3
CDR3 DNA: TGCGCCAGCAGCCAAGATCGGAGTGGTACGGGAAACACTGAAGCTTTCTTT
CDR3 protein: CASSQDRSGTGNTEAFF

D gene: TRBD1
clone size: .
J gene: TRBJ1-1
V gene: TRBV19
CDR3 DNA: TGTGCCAGTAGCTACAGGGGTGGTAGCACTGAAGCTTTCTTT
CDR3 protein: CASSYRGGSTEAFF

D gene: TRBD1
clone size: .
J gene: TRBJ2-1
V gene: TRBV5-6
CDR3 DNA: TGTGCCAGCAGCTCTGGACAGGGATACAATGAGCAGTTCTTC
CDR3 protein: CASSSGQGYNEQFF

D gene: TRBD1
clone size: .
J gene: TRBJ2-1
V gene: TRBV25-1
CDR3 DNA: TGTGCCAGCAGTGATCCTTGGAAGACAGGGCGTGATGAGCAGTTCTTC
CDR3 protein: CASSDPWKTGRDEQFF

D gene: TRBD2
clone size: .
J gene: TRBJ2-2
V gene: TRBV18
CDR3 DNA: TGTGCCAGCTCACCACCGACTAGCGGGGGATTTCGGGAGCTGTTTTTT
CDR3 protein: CASSPPTSGGFRELFF

D gene: TRBD1
clone size: few
J gene: TRBJ1-5
V gene: TRBV27
CDR3 DNA: TGTGCCAGCAGTTCGACAGGGGGTAGGCGCAATCAGCCCCAGCATTTT
CDR3 protein: CASSSTGGRRNQPQHF

D gene: .
clone size: .
J gene: TRBJ1-6
V gene: TRBV9
CDR3 DNA: TGTGCCAGCAGCGTAGTTGGGGTTAATTCACCCCTCCACTTT
CDR3 protein: CASSVVGVNSPLHF

D gene: .
clone size: .
J gene: TRBJ2-1
V gene: TRBV19
CDR3 DNA: TGTGCCAGTAGCCCCTTACTACTAACCACCTACAATGAGCAGTTCTTC
CDR3 protein: CASSPLLLTTYNEQFF

D gene: .
clone size: .
J gene: TRBJ1-5
V gene: TRBV7-9
CDR3 DNA: TGTGCCAGCAGCTTAGTGTGGGGCCCCACGAACCGTAATCAGCCCCAGCATTTT
CDR3 protein: CASSLVWGPTNRNQPQHF

D gene: TRBD1
clone size: .
J gene: TRBJ1-3
V gene: TRBV5-1
CDR3 DNA: TGCGCCAGCAGCCCGGCCGGGACAGGCCTCTCTGGAAACACCATATATTTT
CDR3 protein: CASSPAGTGLSGNTIYF

D gene: TRBD1
clone size: .
J gene: TRBJ1-1
V gene: TRBV7-9
CDR3 DNA: TGTGCCAGCAGCCCGGACAGGGGGTCGAACACTGAAGCTTTCTTT
CDR3 protein: CASSPDRGSNTEAFF

D gene: TRBD2
clone size: .
J gene: TRBJ2-1
V gene: TRBV6-5
CDR3 DNA: TGTGCCAGCAGTTACCGCGGGGGGGGCAATGAGCAGTTCTTC
CDR3 protein: CASSYRGGGNEQFF

D gene: .
clone size: .
J gene: TRBJ1-4
V gene: TRBV30
CDR3 DNA: TGTGCCTGGAGCGGGGGTCAGCTAACTAATGAAAAACTGTTTTTT
CDR3 protein: CAWSGGQLTNEKLFF

D gene: TRBD1
clone size: .
J gene: TRBJ1-1
V gene: TRBV27
CDR3 DNA: TGTGCCAGCAGTCCCCGGACAGGGGACACTGAAGCTTTCTTT
CDR3 protein: CASSPRTGDTEAFF

D gene: TRBD1
clone size: .
J gene: TRBJ2-1
V gene: TRBV2
CDR3 DNA: TGTGCCAGCAGTGAATGGGGAGGGACAGGGAGGGACAATGAGCAGTTCTTC
CDR3 protein: CASSEWGGTGRDNEQFF

D gene: .
clone size: .
J gene: TRBJ1-5
V gene: TRBV7-2
CDR3 DNA: TGTGCCAGCAGCGGCCCCGGATCTTATCAGCCCCAGCATTTT
CDR3 protein: CASSGPGSYQPQHF

D gene: .
clone size: .
J gene: TRBJ1-1
V gene: TRBV9
CDR3 DNA: TGTGCCAGCAGCCTACAACCGAACACTGAAGCTTTCTTT
CDR3 protein: CASSLQPNTEAFF

D gene: .
clone size: .
J gene: TRBJ2-5
V gene: TRBV6-5
CDR3 DNA: TGTGCCAGCAGTTACGGCCCGGAGACCCAGTACTTC
CDR3 protein: CASSYGPETQYF

D gene: TRBD1
clone size: .
J gene: TRBJ2-1
V gene: TRBV5-4
CDR3 DNA: TGTGCCAGCAGCTTGTATACAGGGGTAAACAATGAGCAGTTCTTC
CDR3 protein: CASSLYTGVNNEQFF

D gene: TRBD1
clone size: .
J gene: TRBJ1-4
V gene: TRBV7-9
CDR3 DNA: TGTGCCAGCACGGTCCAGGGGGCCGAAAAACTGTTTTTT
CDR3 protein: CASTVQGAEKLFF

D gene: .
clone size: .
J gene: TRBJ1-1
V gene: TRBV5-5
CDR3 DNA: TGTGCCAGCAATCCACCGAACACTGAAGCTTTCTTT
CDR3 protein: CASNPPNTEAFF

D gene: .
clone size: .
J gene: TRBJ1-5
V gene: TRBV2
CDR3 DNA: TGTGCCAGCAGGCGCCGACTGGATAGCAATCAGCCCCAGCATTTT
CDR3 protein: CASRRRLDSNQPQHF

D gene: .
clone size: .
J gene: TRBJ2-1
V gene: TRBV19
CDR3 DNA: TGTGCCAGTAGTAGGTCTGGGGCCTACAATGAGCAGTTCTTC
CDR3 protein: CASSRSGAYNEQFF

D gene: TRBD1
clone size: .
J gene: TRBJ1-1
V gene: TRBV10-3
CDR3 DNA: TGTGCCATCAGCGCACAGGGGATGTTTAATGAAGCTTTCTTT
CDR3 protein: CAISAQGMFNEAFF

D gene: .
clone size: once
J gene: TRBJ2-3
V gene: TRBV7-2
CDR3 DNA: TGTGCCAGCAGCTTAGGACAGCGCCTCACAGATACGCAGTATTTT
CDR3 protein: CASSLGQRLTDTQYF

D gene: .
clone size: .
J gene: TRBJ1-5
V gene: TRBV7-9
CDR3 DNA: TGTGCCAGCAGCGGAGGGGGAATGTTTGGCAATCAGCCCCAGCATTTT
CDR3 protein: CASSGGGMFGNQPQHF

D gene: .
clone size: .
J gene: TRBJ2-7
V gene: TRBV7-9
CDR3 DNA: TGTGCCAGCAGCGCGTGGGACGAGAACTACGAGCAGTACTTC
CDR3 protein: CASSAWDENYEQYF

D gene: .
clone size: .
J gene: TRBJ2-3
V gene: TRBV4-3
CDR3 DNA: TGCGCCAGCAGCCAAGCGGGCTTCACAGATACGCAGTATTTT
CDR3 protein: CASSQAGFTDTQYF

D gene: .
clone size: once
J gene: TRBJ1-1
V gene: TRBV4-3
CDR3 DNA: TGCGCCAGCAGCCAACGGGGGACCCCGAACACTGAAGCTTTCTTT
CDR3 protein: CASSQRGTPNTEAFF

D gene: .
clone size: .
J gene: TRBJ1-6
V gene: TRBV7-2
CDR3 DNA: TGTGCCAGCAGCTTTAATTCACCCCTCCACTTT
CDR3 protein: CASSFNSPLHF

D gene: .
clone size: once
J gene: TRBJ2-2
V gene: TRBV6-5
CDR3 DNA: TGTGCCAGCAGGTGGCAGGGGTCGACCGGGGAGCTGTTTTTT
CDR3 protein: CASRWQGSTGELFF

D gene: TRBD1
clone size: few
J gene: TRBJ1-5
V gene: TRBV2
CDR3 DNA: TGTGCCAGCAGGGGGGACAGCGCAGGCGGATCCCAGCATTTT
CDR3 protein: CASRGDSAGGSQHF

D gene: .
clone size: .
J gene: TRBJ1-5
V gene: TRBV2
CDR3 DNA: TGTGCCAGCTGTGGGGCAGGGGCGGGGCAGCCCCAGCATTTT
CDR3 protein: CASCGAGAGQPQHF

D gene: .
clone size: .
J gene: TRBJ1-2
V gene: TRBV18
CDR3 DNA: TGTGCCAGCTCACCAAATGACAAGCCTAACTATGGCTACACCTTC
CDR3 protein: CASSPNDKPNYGYTF